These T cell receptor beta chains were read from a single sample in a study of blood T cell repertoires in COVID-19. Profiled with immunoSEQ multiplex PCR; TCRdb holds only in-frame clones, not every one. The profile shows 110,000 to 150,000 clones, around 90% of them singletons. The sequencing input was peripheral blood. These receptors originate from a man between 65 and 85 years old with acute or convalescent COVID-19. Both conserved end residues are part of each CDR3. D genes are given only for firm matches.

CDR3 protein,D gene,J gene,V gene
CASSLGAAASGEEQFF,TRBD2,TRBJ2-1,TRBV7-9
CASRIQIKSYNEQFF,NA,TRBJ2-1,TRBV27
CAWSPGTSGNVDEQFF,TRBD2,TRBJ2-1,TRBV30
CASSPLGQVNTEAFF,TRBD1,TRBJ1-1,TRBV5-6
CASRGSDRERYEQYF,TRBD1,TRBJ2-7,TRBV6-5
CAISGGGGDTEAFF,NA,TRBJ1-1,TRBV10-3
CASTGTGASNQPQHF,TRBD1,TRBJ1-5,TRBV19
CASSTTGDSYNEQFF,TRBD1,TRBJ2-1,TRBV5-1
CSVKWGQGPNQPQHF,TRBD1,TRBJ1-5,TRBV29-1
CASSSGGTEAFF,NA,TRBJ1-1,TRBV6-5
CASRGGRTYEQYF,TRBD2,TRBJ2-7,TRBV10-2
CASSATALQGNYGYTF,NA,TRBJ1-2,TRBV6-1
CASSISSGGSDEQYF,TRBD1,TRBJ2-7,TRBV27
CASSPGSTNEKLFF,NA,TRBJ1-4,TRBV28
CASSYSPGVLGEQYF,NA,TRBJ2-7,TRBV6-5
CASSLYGSLATNEKLFF,NA,TRBJ1-4,TRBV7-9